The sequence of this TCR beta chain was determined in a study of patients and donors after allogeneic stem cell transplantation. From the RT-PCR reads, TCRdb called clonotypes with MiXCR, one entry per CDR3 protein. The sample lists about 160,000 distinct CDR3 sequences, 30% occurring once. Between the trimmed V and J ends, which lost 5 bases and 0 bases, there was a span of 10 bases. In germline, CDR1 is KGHSH, CDR2 LQKENI. The CDR3 is 15 residues long. J is TRBJ2-2 and V is TRBV18; TRBD1 is a possible D gene (6 bases). The origin of this receptor is a human donor who was either an allogeneic HSCT recipient or a stem cell or donor lymphocyte infusion donor (not recorded which). It is not recorded whose cells these are; they may come from a transplant donor. The source material was blood, either unsorted or a sorted T cell fraction (not recorded which). The CDR3 reads CASSVTGSNTGELFF. CDR3 coding DNA: TGTGCCAGCTCAGTAACAGGGTCGAACACCGGGGAGCTGTTTTTT.